The subject of this entry is one T cell receptor beta chain. Germline values: CDR1 MNHNY, CDR2 SVGAGI (reference sequence). Germline trimming cut 4 bases from V and 2 bases from J; bases unmatched to any gene: 6. CDR3 length equals 15 residues. These data come from a study of blood T cell repertoires in COVID-19. Background on the study: The samples span acute and convalescent COVID-19 from the United States, Italy and Spain.

The data were produced by immunoSEQ multiplex PCR, yet TCRdb's version contains in-frame clones alone and is incomplete. The table has approximately 210,000 clones, 80% to 85% seen once; the top ten hold 10%. V usage is TRBV6-6 and J usage is TRBJ2-3; TRBD2 aligns across 7 bases. This sequence originates from a woman over 75 with COVID-19, enrolled during active disease. The sample comprised peripheral blood. CDR3 region: CASSLGRGFTDTQYF. The CDR3 DNA reads as TGTGCCAGCAGTTTGGGGCGGGGGTTCACAGATACGCAGTATTTT.